What follows are 20 T cell receptor beta chains derived from one specimen sequenced in a study of cytomegalovirus exposure and HLA in healthy donors. PCR amplification relied on 60 Vbeta primers (plus 13 Jbeta primers). The protocol was immunoSEQ multiplex PCR, while the TCRdb copy is restricted to in-frame clones and leaves out a portion. Of roughly 100,000 clones listed, around 78% are singletons. Sequencing was done on a sample of PBMCs. All receptors come from a male donor in good health and CMV-seronegative.

This clone was found a few times. The junction and the germline gene differ at one end; a read error may be behind it. Within the sample, other DNA sequences also encode this same CDR3. The CDR3: CASSQDPLGPQHF. As DNA, the CDR3 is TGCGCCAGCAGCCAAGACCCTCTAGGGCCCCAGCATTTT. The chain joins TRBV5-4 to TRBJ1-5; D gene uncertain. Per germline, CDR1 SGHNT and CDR2 YYREEE (reference sequence). This CDR3 spans 13 amino acids.

The V call is TRBV19, the J call TRBJ1-2; 9 positions match TRBD1. The CDR3 has 17 residues. V lost 4 bases and J lost 4; bases outside the gene matches: 13. Germline CDR1 reads LNHDA; CDR2 reads SQIVND (reference sequence). CDR3 amino acids: CASSTTGGPQDVYGYTF. Written as DNA, the CDR3 is TGTGCCAGTAGTACTACAGGGGGCCCCCAGGATGTCTATGGCTACACCTTC.

The V gene is TRBV2, the J gene TRBJ2-1, with 7 bases fitting TRBD2. The CDR3 spans 13 residues. With V trimmed by 6 bases and J by 9 bases, 8 bases remained unmatched. The V gene's germline CDR1 is SNHLY and CDR2 FYNNEI. The CDR3 region is CASRRLAPSEQFF. The DNA of the CDR3 is TGTGCCAGCAGGCGACTAGCCCCCTCTGAGCAGTTCTTC. Drawing the rest from reference TRBV2 and TRBJ2-1, the complete variable domain is EPEVTQTPSHQVTQMGQEVILRCVPISNHLYFYWYRQILGQKVEFLVSFYNNEISEKSEIFDDQFSVERPDGSNFTLKIRSTKLEDSAMYFCASRRLAPSEQFFGPGTRLTVL.

The chain links TRBV7-9 to TRBJ2-7; TRBD2 is a possible D gene (6 bases). The germline CDR1 and CDR2 sequences are SEHNR and FQNEAQ (reference sequence). This CDR3 has 16 residues. Trimming removed 5 bases at V and 0 bases at J, with 17 bases between. In nucleotides, the CDR3 is TGTGCCAGCAGCGGAACTGGGACTTTCAGCTCCTACGAGCAGTACTTC. This translates into CASSGTGTFSSYEQYF.

The chain uses TRBV4-1 and TRBJ2-1, with 11 positions matching TRBD2. This CDR3 is built from 17 residues. Per the germline V gene, CDR1 is MGHRA and CDR2 is YSYEKL. V lost 3 bases and J lost 2; bases outside the gene matches: 6. The DNA for the CDR3 is TGCGCCAGCAGCCATGTAGCGGGAGGGCCGCCCTACAATGAGCAGTTCTTC. Amino acids: CASSHVAGGPPYNEQFF.

The chain employs TRBV19 and TRBJ1-5, with 9 nucleotides matching TRBD1. This CDR3 is 16 amino acids long. Germline V gives CDR1 LNHDA, CDR2 SQIVND (reference sequence). The J segment lost 4 bases and the V segment lost 0 bases, leaving 4 bases of the junction unmatched. CDR3 bases: TGTGCCAGTAGTATAGATAACAGGGGGCTAAATCAGCCCCAGCATTTT. This sequence encodes CASSIDNRGLNQPQHF. Combining the CDR3 with reference TRBV19 and TRBJ1-5 gives the whole variable domain DGGITQSPKYLFRKEGQNVTLSCEQNLNHDAMYWYRQDPGQGLRLIYYSQIVNDFQKGDIAEGYSVSREKKESFPLTVTSAQKNPTAFYLCASSIDNRGLNQPQHFGDGTRLSIL.

This rearrangement joins TRBV7-9 to TRBJ1-1; no reliable D call. The CDR3 is made up of 13 amino acids. Germline CDR1 is SEHNR and CDR2 is FQNEAQ (reference sequence). V lost 2 bases, J lost 0 bases, and 4 bases lay in between. CDR3 amino acids: CASSLLMNTEAFF. CDR3 in DNA: TGTGCCAGCAGCTTACTTATGAACACTGAAGCTTTCTTT.

The rearrangement uses TRBV7-3 and TRBJ2-1; 7 nucleotides match TRBD2. The CDR3 is 14 residues long. Unmatched junction bases numbered 2, after V lost 1 base and J lost 5 bases. CDR1 and CDR2 (germline): SGHTA, FQGTGA. In DNA form, the CDR3 reads TGTGCCAGCAGCTTAAGCGGGAGAAACAATGAGCAGTTCTTC. It codes for CASSLSGRNNEQFF. Filled out from reference TRBV7-3 and TRBJ2-1, the complete variable domain reads GAGVSQTPSNKVTEKGKYVELRCDPISGHTALYWYRQSLGQGPEFLIYFQGTGAADDSGLPNDRFFAVRPEGSVSTLKIQRTERGDSAVYLCASSLSGRNNEQFFGPGTRLTVL.

This chain uses TRBV28 with TRBJ1-2; D is undetermined. The CDR3 runs to 12 residues. CDR1 and CDR2 (germline): MDHEN, SYDVKM. With 7 bases removed from V and 2 bases from J, the gap between germline ends came to 8 bases. The CDR3 spells CASTPGNYGYTF. CDR3 nucleotide sequence: TGTGCCAGCACCCCTGGCAACTATGGCTACACCTTC.

The chain's CDR3 is CASRLAGAGETQYF. In DNA form, the CDR3 reads TGTGCCAGTAGACTAGCGGGAGCGGGAGAGACCCAGTACTTC. J is TRBJ2-5 and V is TRBV19; 11 positions match TRBD2. J was trimmed by 4 bases and V by 6 bases; bases with no gene match: 4. The CDR3 sequence is 14 residues long. The germline gives CDR1 LNHDA, CDR2 SQIVND (reference sequence).

The table lists this clone with a count of one. V usage is TRBV29-1 and J usage is TRBJ1-4; unclear D gene. Germline-derived CDR1 and CDR2 are SQVTM and ANQGSEA. The CDR3 runs 15 residues. The V and J ends lost 4 bases and 0 bases respectively, with 12 bases between them. The CDR3 DNA is TGCAGCGTTGTCGGTCGGTCCGCAACTAATGAAAAACTGTTTTTT. Amino acids: CSVVGRSATNEKLFF.

V is TRBV29-1 and J is TRBJ2-2; 7 nucleotides align to TRBD1. This CDR3 has 16 amino acids. Trimming removed 4 bases from V and 2 bases from J; junction bases left unmatched: 10. The germline gives CDR1 SQVTM, CDR2 ANQGSEA. This CDR3 reads CSVGDSLYLNTGELFF. The CDR3 coding sequence is TGCAGCGTTGGGGACAGCCTATATCTCAACACCGGGGAGCTGTTTTTT.

The rearrangement links TRBV5-6 to TRBJ1-1; 11 bases are a match to TRBD1. V gave up 3 bases and J gave up 5 bases; unmatched junction bases: 6. Germline V gene data show CDR1 as SGHDT and CDR2 as YYEEEE. This CDR3 has 15 amino acids. The CDR3 spells CASSSPGQGGTEAFF. The CDR3, as DNA: TGTGCCAGCAGCTCACCGGGACAGGGGGGGACTGAAGCTTTCTTT.

V and J are TRBV2 and TRBJ2-2; TRBD1 matches at 7 bases. Germline trimming cut 5 bases from V and 1 base from J; bases unmatched to any gene: 4. The CDR3 consists of 15 residues. CDR1 and CDR2 from the germline V gene are SNHLY and FYNNEI. Written as DNA, the CDR3 is TGTGCCAGCAGTCCCAGACAGGGGAACACCGGGGAGCTGTTTTTT. This codes for CASSPRQGNTGELFF.

The CDR3 DNA follows: TGTGCCAGCAGCTCACGCCCCCCTGGACAGGCGTCCTACGAGCAGTACTTC. The encoded protein is CASSSRPPGQASYEQYF. The genes are TRBV11-2 and TRBJ2-7; TRBD1 agrees at 7 bases. CDR1 and CDR2 (germline): SGHAT, FQNNGV. The CDR3 spans 17 residues. Trimming took 4 bases from V and 1 from J; bases not matched to a gene: 13.

The rearrangement uses TRBV19 and TRBJ2-2, with TRBD2 matching over 9 bases. CDR3 length: 16 amino acids. With V trimmed by 5 bases and J by 3 bases, 7 bases remained unmatched. Germline CDR1 LNHDA, CDR2 SQIVND (reference sequence). CDR3 in amino acids: CASSDSGSGDTGELFF. The CDR3 DNA reads TGTGCCAGTAGTGATAGCGGGAGTGGAGACACCGGGGAGCTGTTTTTT.

The CDR3 spells CASSPPGARGTGELFF. DNA for the CDR3: TGTGCCAGCAGCCCTCCGGGTGCCAGGGGCACCGGGGAGCTGTTTTTT. This sequence joins TRBV7-9 and TRBJ2-2; maybe TRBD1 (6 bases). Germline V gene data show CDR1 as SEHNR and CDR2 as FQNEAQ (reference sequence). Trimming took off 5 bases at V and 4 bases at J, with 17 bases between the two ends. The CDR3 is 16 residues long.

The chain is built from TRBV6-1 and TRBJ1-5; the match to TRBD1 covers 9 bases. The V gene end was trimmed by 7 bases and the J gene end by 6 bases; junction bases not matched to a gene: 10. CDR1 and CDR2 from the germline V gene are MNHNS and SASEGT. The CDR3 totals 15 residues. As DNA, the CDR3 is TGTGCCAGCACCCCAAGTACAGGGGGCGGTCAGCCCCAGCATTTT. Translation: CASTPSTGGGQPQHF.

The chain has TRBV5-1 and TRBJ2-1, with TRBD2 matching over 7 bases. Germline assignment: CDR1 SGHRS and CDR2 YFSETQ. The CDR3 consists of 15 residues. V lost 3 bases and J lost 3; bases outside the gene matches: 6. Here the CDR3 reads CASSWRTGGYNEQFF. The CDR3 coding sequence is TGCGCCAGCAGCTGGAGGACGGGGGGCTACAATGAGCAGTTCTTC.

V is TRBV10-3 and J is TRBJ1-5; TRBD1 is a possible D gene (5 bases). The CDR3 covers 15 residues. The germline V gene has CDR1 ENHRY and CDR2 SYGVKD. Trimming took 8 bases from V and 0 from J, leaving 14 bases between them. The CDR3 spells CAIGRRGNSNQPQHF. The CDR3 coding sequence is TGTGCCATCGGGAGGAGGGGCAATAGCAATCAGCCCCAGCATTTT.